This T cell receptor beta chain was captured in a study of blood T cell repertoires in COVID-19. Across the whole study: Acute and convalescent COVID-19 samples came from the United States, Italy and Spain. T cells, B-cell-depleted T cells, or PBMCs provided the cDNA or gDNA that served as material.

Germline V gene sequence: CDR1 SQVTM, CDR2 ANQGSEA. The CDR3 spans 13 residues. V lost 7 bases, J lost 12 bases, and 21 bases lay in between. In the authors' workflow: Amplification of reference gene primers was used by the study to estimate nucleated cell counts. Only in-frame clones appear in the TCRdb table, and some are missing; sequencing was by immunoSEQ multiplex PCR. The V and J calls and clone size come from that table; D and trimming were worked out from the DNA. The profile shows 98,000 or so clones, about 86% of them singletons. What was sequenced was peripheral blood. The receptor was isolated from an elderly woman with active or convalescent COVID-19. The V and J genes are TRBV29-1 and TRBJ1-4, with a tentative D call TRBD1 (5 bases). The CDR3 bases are TGCAGCGCCATTCGCGGGTGGTCGGGGGAACTGTTTTTT. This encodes CSAIRGWSGELFF.